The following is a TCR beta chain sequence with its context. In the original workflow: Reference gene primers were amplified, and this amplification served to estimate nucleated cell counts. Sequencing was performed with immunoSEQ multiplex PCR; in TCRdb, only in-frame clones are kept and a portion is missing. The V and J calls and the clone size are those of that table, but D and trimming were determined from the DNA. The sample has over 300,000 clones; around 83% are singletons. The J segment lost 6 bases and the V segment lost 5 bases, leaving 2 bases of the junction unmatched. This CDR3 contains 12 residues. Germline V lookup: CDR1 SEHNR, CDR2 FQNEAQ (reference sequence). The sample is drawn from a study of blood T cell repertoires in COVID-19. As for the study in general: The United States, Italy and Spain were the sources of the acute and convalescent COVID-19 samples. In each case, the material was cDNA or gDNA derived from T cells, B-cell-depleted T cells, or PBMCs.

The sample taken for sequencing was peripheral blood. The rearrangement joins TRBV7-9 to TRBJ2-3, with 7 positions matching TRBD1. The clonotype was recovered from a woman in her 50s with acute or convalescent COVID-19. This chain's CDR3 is CASSPDRDTQYF. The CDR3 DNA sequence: TGTGCCAGCAGCCCGGACAGGGATACGCAGTATTTT.